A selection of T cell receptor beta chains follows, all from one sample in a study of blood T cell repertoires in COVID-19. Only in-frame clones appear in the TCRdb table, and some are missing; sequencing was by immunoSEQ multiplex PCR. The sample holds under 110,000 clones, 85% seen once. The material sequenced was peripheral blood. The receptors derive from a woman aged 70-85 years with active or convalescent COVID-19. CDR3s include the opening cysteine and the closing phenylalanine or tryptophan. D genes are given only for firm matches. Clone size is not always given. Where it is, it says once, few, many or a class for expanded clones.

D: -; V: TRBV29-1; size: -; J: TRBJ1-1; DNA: TGCAGCGCAGGGGCCCCGCAACCTGAAGCTTTCTTT; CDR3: CSAGAPQPEAFF
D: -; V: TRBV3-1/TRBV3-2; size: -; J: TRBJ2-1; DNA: TGTGCCAGCAGCCAAGAAATTACGGGTTTTGAGCAGTTCTTC; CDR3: CASSQEITGFEQFF
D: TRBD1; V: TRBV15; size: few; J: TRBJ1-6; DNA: TGTGCCACCAGCATTGACAGGGCCGATAATGGTTCACCCCTCCACTTT; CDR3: CATSIDRADNGSPLHF
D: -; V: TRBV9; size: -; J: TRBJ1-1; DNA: TGTGCCAGCAGCGCACAGATGAACACTGAAGCTTTCTTT; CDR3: CASSAQMNTEAFF
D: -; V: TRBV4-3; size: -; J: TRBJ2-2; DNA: TGCGCCAGCAGCCAAGATACGGGGACCGGGGAGCTGTTTTTT; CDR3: CASSQDTGTGELFF
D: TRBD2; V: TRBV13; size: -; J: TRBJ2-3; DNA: TGTGCCAGCAGCTCCGGGGGACTAGCTCTTAGGGATACGCAGTATTTT; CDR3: CASSSGGLALRDTQYF
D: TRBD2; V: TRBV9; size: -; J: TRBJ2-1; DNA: TGTGCCAGCAGCGTAGAAGCGGGGGGGCATAATGAGCAGTTCTTC; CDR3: CASSVEAGGHNEQFF
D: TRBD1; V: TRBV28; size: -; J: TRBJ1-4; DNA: TGTGCCAGCAGTTTAGTCCGGGACAGGGGTCCTAATGAAAAACTGTTTTTT; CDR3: CASSLVRDRGPNEKLFF
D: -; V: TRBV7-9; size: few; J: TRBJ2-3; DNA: TGTGCCAGCAGCCCCGGGATCAGCACAGATACGCAGTATTTT; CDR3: CASSPGISTDTQYF
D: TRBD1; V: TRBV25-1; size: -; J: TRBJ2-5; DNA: TGTGCCAGCAGTGCGTTAACAGGGGGAAGGGTGGGGCAAGAGACCCAGTACTTC; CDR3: CASSALTGGRVGQETQYF
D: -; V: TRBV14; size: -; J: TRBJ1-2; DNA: TGTGCCAGCAGCCTGCGGGCTGGAGGAGACAACTATGGCTACACCTTC; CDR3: CASSLRAGGDNYGYTF
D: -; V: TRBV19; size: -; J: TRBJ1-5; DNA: TGTGCCAGTAGTAATTCAGGAGGTCAGCCCCAGCATTTT; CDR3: CASSNSGGQPQHF
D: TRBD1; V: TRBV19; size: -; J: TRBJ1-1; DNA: TGTGCCAGTAGTTCGCCACAGGGGACCATGAACACTGAAGCTTTCTTT; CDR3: CASSSPQGTMNTEAFF
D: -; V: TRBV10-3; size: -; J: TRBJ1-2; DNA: TGTGCCATCAGTGAGTCAAGCAGGGATGGCTACACCTTC; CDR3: CAISESSRDGYTF
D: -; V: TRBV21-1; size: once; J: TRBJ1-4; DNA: TGTGCCAGCAGCAAGGGGGCGAGTAATGAAAAACTGTTTTTT; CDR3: CASSKGASNEKLFF
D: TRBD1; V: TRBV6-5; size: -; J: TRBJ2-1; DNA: TGTGCCAGCAGACTAAGGGGGCGCAATGAGCAGTTCTTC; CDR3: CASRLRGRNEQFF
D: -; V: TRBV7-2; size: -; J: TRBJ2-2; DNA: TGTGCCAGCAGTCCCAGACGGGAGAACACCGGGGAGCTGTTTTTT; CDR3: CASSPRRENTGELFF
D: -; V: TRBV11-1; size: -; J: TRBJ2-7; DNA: TGTGCCAGCAGCCCGACAGGTATCGAGCAGTACTTC; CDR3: CASSPTGIEQYF